This record covers a single TCR beta chain. The data were taken from a study of shared T cell receptors in the human thymus. Produced via immunoSEQ multiplex PCR; TCRdb's table is partial and in-frame only. Here the sample spans hundreds of thousands of clones, more than 75% being singletons. Deletions cut 1 base from V and 4 bases from J, with 10 bases between. CDR3 size: 14 residues. CDR1 is SGHTA and CDR2 is FQGNSA in the germline V gene. These same records also appear under a second study, on human thymus T cells. This second report adds: Serving as donors were healthy Finnish infants, each of whom was having open corrective surgery for congenital heart defects.

Sequencing was carried out using thymocytes. This TCR came from a boy less than two years old with a congenital heart defect. The chain is built from TRBV7-2 and TRBJ1-2; D call uncertain. The CDR3 loop reads CASSLGAFRYGYTF. In DNA, the CDR3 is TGTGCCAGCAGCTTAGGAGCTTTTCGCTATGGCTACACCTTC.